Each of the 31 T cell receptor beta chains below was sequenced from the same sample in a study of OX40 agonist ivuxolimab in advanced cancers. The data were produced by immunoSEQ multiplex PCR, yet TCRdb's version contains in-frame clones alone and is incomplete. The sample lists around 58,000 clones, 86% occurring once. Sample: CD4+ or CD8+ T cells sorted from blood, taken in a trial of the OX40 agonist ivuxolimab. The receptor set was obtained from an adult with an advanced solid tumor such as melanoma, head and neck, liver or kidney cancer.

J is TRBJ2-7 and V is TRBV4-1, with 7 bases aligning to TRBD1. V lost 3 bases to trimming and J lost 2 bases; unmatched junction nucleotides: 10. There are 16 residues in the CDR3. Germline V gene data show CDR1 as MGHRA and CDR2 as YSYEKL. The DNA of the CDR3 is TGCGCCAGCAGCCAGTTCTTAACAGGGGCACCCTACGAGCAGTACTTC. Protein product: CASSQFLTGAPYEQYF.

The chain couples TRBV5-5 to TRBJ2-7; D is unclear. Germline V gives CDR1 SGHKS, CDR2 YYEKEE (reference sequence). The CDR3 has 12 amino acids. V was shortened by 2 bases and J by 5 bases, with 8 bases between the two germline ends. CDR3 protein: CASSLWLDEQYF. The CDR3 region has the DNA TGTGCCAGCAGCTTATGGTTGGACGAGCAGTACTTC.

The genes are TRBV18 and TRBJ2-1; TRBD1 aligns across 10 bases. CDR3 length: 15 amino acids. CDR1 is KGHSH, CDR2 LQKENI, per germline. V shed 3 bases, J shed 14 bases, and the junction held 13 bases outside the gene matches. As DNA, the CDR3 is TGTGCCAGCTCACCGGGCGTCGACAGGGGGCCTTTCGAGTTCTTC. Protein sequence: CASSPGVDRGPFEFF.

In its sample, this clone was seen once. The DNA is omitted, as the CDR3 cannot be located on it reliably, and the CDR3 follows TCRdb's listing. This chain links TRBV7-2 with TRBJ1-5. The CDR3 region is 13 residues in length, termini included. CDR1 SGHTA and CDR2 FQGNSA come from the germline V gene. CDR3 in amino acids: CASNFGPDQPQHF.

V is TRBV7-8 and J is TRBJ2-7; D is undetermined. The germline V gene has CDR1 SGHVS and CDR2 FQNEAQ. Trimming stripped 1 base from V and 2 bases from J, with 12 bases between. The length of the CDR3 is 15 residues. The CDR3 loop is CASSLGIGSPYEQYF. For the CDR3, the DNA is TGTGCCAGCAGCTTAGGTATAGGATCCCCCTACGAGCAGTACTTC.

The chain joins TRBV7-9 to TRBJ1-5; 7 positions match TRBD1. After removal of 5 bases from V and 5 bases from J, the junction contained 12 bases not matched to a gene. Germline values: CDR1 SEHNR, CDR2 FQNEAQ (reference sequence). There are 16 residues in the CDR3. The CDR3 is CASSPPRDRGDQPQHF. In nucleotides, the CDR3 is TGTGCCAGCAGCCCCCCCCGGGACAGAGGTGATCAGCCCCAGCATTTT.

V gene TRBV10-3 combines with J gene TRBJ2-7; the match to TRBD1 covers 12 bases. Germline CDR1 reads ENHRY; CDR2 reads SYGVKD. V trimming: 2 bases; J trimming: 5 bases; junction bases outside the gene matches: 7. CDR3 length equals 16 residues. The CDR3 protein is CAISEPPGQGAHEQYF. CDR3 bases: TGTGCCATCAGTGAGCCCCCGGGACAGGGGGCCCACGAGCAGTACTTC.

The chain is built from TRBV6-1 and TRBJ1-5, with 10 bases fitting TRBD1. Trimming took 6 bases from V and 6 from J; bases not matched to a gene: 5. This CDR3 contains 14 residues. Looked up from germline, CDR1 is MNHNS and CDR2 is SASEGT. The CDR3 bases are TGTGCCAGCAGAGACAGGGGGCTGGTTCAGCCCCAGCATTTT. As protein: CASRDRGLVQPQHF.

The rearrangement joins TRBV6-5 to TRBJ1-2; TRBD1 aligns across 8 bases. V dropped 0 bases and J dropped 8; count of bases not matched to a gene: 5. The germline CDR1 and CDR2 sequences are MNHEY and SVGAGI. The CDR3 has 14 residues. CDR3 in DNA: TGTGCCAGCAGTTACTCGTTGACAGGGGACGGCTACACCTTC. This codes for CASSYSLTGDGYTF.

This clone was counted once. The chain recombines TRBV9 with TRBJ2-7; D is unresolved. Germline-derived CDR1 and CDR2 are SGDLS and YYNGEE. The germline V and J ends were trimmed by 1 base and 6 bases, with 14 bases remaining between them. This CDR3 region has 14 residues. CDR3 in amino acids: CASSVTPESSEQYF. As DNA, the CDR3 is TGTGCCAGCAGCGTAACTCCAGAATCTTCCGAGCAGTACTTC.

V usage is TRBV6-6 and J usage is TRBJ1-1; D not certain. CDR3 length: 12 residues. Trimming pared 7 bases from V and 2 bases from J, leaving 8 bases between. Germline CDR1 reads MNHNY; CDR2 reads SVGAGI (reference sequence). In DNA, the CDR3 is TGTGCCAGCATCAAAGAAAACACTGAAGCTTTCTTT. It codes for CASIKENTEAFF.

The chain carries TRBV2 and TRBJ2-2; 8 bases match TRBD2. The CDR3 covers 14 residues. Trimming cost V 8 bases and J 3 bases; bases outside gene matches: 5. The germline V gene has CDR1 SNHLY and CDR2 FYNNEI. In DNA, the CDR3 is TGTGCCAGCCTGCGGGGGGCGTACACCGGGGAGCTGTTTTTT. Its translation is CASLRGAYTGELFF. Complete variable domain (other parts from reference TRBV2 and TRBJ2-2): EPEVTQTPSHQVTQMGQEVILRCVPISNHLYFYWYRQILGQKVEFLVSFYNNEISEKSEIFDDQFSVERPDGSNFTLKIRSTKLEDSAMYFCASLRGAYTGELFFGEGSRLTVL.

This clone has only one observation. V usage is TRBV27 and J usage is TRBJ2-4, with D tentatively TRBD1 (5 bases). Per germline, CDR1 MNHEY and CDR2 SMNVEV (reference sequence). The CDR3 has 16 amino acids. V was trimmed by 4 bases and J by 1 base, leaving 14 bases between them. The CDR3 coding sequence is TGTGCCAGCAGTTCCCCCGACAGATATGCCAAAAACATTCAGTACTTC. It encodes CASSSPDRYAKNIQYF.

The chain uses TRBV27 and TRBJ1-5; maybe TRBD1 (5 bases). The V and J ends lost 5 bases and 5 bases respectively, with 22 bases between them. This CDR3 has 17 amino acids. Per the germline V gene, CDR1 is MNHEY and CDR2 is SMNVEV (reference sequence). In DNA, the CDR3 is TGTGCCAGCAGTCCGGACATCCGGATGCCGGGCGATCAGCCCCAGCATTTT. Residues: CASSPDIRMPGDQPQHF.

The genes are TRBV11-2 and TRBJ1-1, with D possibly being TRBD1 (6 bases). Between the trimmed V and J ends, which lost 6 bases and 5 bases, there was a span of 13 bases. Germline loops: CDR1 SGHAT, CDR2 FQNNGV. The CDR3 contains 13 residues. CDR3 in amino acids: CASRFRGWTEAFF. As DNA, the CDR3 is TGTGCCAGCAGGTTCAGGGGATGGACTGAAGCTTTCTTT.

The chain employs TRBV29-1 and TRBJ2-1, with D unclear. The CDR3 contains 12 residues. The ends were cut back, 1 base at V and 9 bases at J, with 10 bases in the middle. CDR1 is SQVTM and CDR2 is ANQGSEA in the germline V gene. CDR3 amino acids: CSVEALRSEQFF. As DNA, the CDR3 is TGCAGCGTTGAAGCCTTAAGGAGTGAGCAGTTCTTC.

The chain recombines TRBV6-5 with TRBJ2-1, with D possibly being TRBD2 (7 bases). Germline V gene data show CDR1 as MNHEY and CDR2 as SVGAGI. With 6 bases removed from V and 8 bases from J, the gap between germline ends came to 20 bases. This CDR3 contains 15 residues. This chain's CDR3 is CASSKGSGGAYEQFF. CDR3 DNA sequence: TGTGCCAGCAGCAAGGGTAGTGGGGGGGCCTATGAGCAGTTCTTC.

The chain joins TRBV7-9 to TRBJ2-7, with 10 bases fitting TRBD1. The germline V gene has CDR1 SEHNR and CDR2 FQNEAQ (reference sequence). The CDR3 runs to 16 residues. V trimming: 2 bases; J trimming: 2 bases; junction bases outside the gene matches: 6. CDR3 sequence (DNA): TGTGCCAGCAGCTTAACGGGACAGGGGAGGGCCTACGAGCAGTACTTC. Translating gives CASSLTGQGRAYEQYF.

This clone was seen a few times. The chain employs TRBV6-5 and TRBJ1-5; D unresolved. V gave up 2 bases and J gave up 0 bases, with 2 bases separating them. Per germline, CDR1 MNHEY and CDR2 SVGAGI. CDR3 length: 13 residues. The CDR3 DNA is TGTGCCAGCAGTTACAATAGCAATCAGCCCCAGCATTTT. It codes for CASSYNSNQPQHF.

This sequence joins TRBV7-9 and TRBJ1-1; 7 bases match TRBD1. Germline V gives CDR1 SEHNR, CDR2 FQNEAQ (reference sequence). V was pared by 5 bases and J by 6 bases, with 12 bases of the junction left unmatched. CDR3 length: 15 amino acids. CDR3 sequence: CASSPRDREGPEAFF. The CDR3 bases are TGTGCCAGCAGCCCCCGAGACAGGGAGGGACCTGAAGCTTTCTTT.

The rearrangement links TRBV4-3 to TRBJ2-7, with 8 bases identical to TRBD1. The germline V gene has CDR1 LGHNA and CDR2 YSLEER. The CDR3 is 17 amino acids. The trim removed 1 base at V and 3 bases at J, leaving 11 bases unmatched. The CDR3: CASSQGIAAGGYYEQYF. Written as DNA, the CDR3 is TGCGCCAGCAGCCAAGGAATTGCGGCAGGGGGCTACTACGAGCAGTACTTC.

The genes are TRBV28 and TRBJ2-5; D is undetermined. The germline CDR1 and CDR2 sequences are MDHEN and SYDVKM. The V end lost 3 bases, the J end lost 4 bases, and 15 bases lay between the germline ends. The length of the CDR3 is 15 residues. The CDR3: CASSFDTIAGETQYF. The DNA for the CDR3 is TGTGCCAGCAGTTTTGACACAATAGCTGGAGAGACCCAGTACTTC.

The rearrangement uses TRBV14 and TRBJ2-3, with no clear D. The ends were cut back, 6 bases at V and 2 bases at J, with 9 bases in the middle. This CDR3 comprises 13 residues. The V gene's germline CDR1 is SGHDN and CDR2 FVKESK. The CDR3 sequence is CASSPVNTDTQYF. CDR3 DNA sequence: TGTGCCAGCAGTCCTGTAAACACAGATACGCAGTATTTT.

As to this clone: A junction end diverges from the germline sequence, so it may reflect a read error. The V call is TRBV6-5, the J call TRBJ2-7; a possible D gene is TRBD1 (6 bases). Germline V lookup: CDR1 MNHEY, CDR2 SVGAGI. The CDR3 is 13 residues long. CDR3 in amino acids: CASSSPGTSVLDF. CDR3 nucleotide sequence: TGTGCCAGCAGTTCTCCCGGGACATCGGTGTTAGACTTC.

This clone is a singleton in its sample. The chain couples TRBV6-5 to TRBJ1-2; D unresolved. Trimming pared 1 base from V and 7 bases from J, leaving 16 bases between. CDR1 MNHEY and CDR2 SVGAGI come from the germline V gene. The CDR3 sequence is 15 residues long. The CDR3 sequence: CASSYFAGVSPGYTF. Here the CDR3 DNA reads TGTGCCAGCAGTTACTTTGCCGGTGTGTCTCCTGGCTACACCTTC.

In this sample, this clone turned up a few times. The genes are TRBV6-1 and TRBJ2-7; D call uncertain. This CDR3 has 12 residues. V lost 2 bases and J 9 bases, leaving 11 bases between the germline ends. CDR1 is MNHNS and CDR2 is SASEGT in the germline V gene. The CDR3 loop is CASSELQSLQYF. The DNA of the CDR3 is TGTGCCAGCAGTGAATTGCAATCGCTGCAGTACTTC.

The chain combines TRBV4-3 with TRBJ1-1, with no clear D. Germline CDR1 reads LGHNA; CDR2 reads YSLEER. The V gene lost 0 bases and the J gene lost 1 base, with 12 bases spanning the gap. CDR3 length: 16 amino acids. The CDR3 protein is CASSQDPSGENTEAFF. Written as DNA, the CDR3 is TGCGCCAGCAGCCAAGACCCCTCCGGGGAGAACACTGAAGCTTTCTTT.

This CDR3 is CASSLSRGGTQYF. CDR3 DNA: TGTGCCAGCAGTTTAAGTCGTGGTGGTACGCAGTATTTT. V and J are TRBV28 and TRBJ2-3; D remains unclear. The V end lost 2 bases, the J end lost 8 bases, and 11 bases lay between the germline ends. The CDR3 is 13 amino acids. Germline V gene lookup returns CDR1 MDHEN and CDR2 SYDVKM.

DNA for the CDR3: TGTGCCAGCAGGCCGGGGCCCCAGCATTTT. Its translation is CASRPGPQHF. The chain employs TRBV6-6 and TRBJ1-5; D gene uncertain. The V end was cut by 6 bases, the J end by 9 bases, with 6 bases between. The CDR3 is made up of 10 amino acids. Germline CDR1 and CDR2: MNHNY and SVGAGI (reference sequence).

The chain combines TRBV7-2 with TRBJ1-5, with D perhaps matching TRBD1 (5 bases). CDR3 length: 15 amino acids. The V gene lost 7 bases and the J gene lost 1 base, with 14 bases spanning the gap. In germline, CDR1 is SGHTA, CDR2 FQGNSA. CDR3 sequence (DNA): TGTGCCAGCAAGATCAGGGCCCGGAGCAATCAGCCCCAGCATTTT. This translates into CASKIRARSNQPQHF.

The CDR3 protein is CASTFTGPANYGYTF. The CDR3 DNA reads as TGTGCCAGCACCTTTACGGGCCCCGCGAACTATGGCTACACCTTC. V gene TRBV6-6 combines with J gene TRBJ1-2; D unresolved. This CDR3 contains 15 residues. Germline V gives CDR1 MNHNY, CDR2 SVGAGI (reference sequence). Trimming stripped 7 bases from V and 2 bases from J, with 17 bases between.